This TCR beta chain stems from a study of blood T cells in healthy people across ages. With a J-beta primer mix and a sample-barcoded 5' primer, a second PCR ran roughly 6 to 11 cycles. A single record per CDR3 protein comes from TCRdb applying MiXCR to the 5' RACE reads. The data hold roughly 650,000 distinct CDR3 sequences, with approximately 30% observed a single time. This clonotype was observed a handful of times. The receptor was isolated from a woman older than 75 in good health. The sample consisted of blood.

This CDR3 is CASSRRGTACGYTF. CDR3 bases: TGTGCCAGCAGCCGGCGGGGGACGGCCTGTGGCTACACCTTC. This chain joins TRBV3-1 and TRBJ1-2, with D possibly being TRBD1 (5 bases). In germline, CDR1 is LGHDT, CDR2 YNNKEL (reference sequence). This CDR3 region has 14 residues. V lost 4 bases, J lost 7 bases, and 16 bases lay in between.